This T cell receptor beta chain was sequenced during a study of early T cells in non-severe SARS-CoV-2 infection. Broader study findings: The study's VDJdb matching favored anti-spike CD8 responses and missed private and CD4 specificities.

This CDR3 is 15 amino acids long. Germline values: CDR1 SGHNT, CDR2 YYREEE (reference sequence). V was pared by 2 bases and J by 2 bases, with 5 bases of the junction left unmatched. Attached unique molecular identifiers marked individual cDNA molecules. TCRdb re-called the 5' RACE reads through MiXCR, storing one row per CDR3 protein. The data contain fewer than 65,000 distinct CDR3 sequences, 8% to 10% of them singletons. Note on this clonotype: The target antigen is unknown.

Sequencing was done on a sample of whole blood. The clonotype was recovered from an adult who was a healthcare worker with PCR-confirmed SARS-CoV-2 infection or an uninfected control (not recorded which). The chain recombines TRBV5-4 with TRBJ2-3, with TRBD1 identical over 7 bases. This CDR3 is CASSFPGQHTDTQYF. DNA for the CDR3: TGTGCCAGCAGCTTTCCGGGACAGCACACAGATACGCAGTATTTT.